The next 24 T cell receptor beta chains were all read from a single sample in a study of T cells in narcolepsy. Clones were read by immunoSEQ multiplex PCR, and TCRdb kept only the in-frame ones, dropping some. Of some 23,000 clones in the sample, around 85% were seen once. Sequenced input: CD45RA- memory CD4+ T cells from PBMCs. These receptor sequences come from a human donor with narcolepsy.

V usage is TRBV5-1 and J usage is TRBJ2-7; 9 bases map to TRBD1. The CDR3 sequence is 16 residues long. Looked up from germline, CDR1 is SGHRS and CDR2 is YFSETQ. V lost 0 bases, J lost 3 bases, and 7 bases stayed unmatched. The DNA for the CDR3 is TGCGCCAGCAGCTTGGTGGCGACAGGGGGGGACTACGAGCAGTACTTC. Its translation: CASSLVATGGDYEQYF.

The V gene is TRBV4-3, the J gene TRBJ2-5; TRBD2 matches at 9 bases. Germline values: CDR1 LGHNA, CDR2 YSLEER. With V trimmed by 0 bases and J by 4 bases, 6 bases remained unmatched. This CDR3 has 16 amino acids. The DNA of the CDR3 is TGCGCCAGCAGCCAAGATAGGCGGGGGGGCCGAGAGACCCAGTACTTC. Translation gives CASSQDRRGGRETQYF.

This chain connects TRBV29-1 to TRBJ2-5, with 14 bases identical to TRBD2. J was trimmed by 5 bases and V by 7 bases; bases with no gene match: 9. CDR1 SQVTM and CDR2 ANQGSEA come from the germline V gene. This CDR3 has 15 amino acids. CDR3 in amino acids: CSGSTSGGAKETQYF. The DNA of the CDR3 is TGCAGCGGCTCGACTAGCGGGGGGGCCAAGGAGACCCAGTACTTC.

This clone was observed a single time. The V call is TRBV7-6, the J call TRBJ2-1; TRBD1 is a possible D gene (5 bases). Trimming pared 2 bases from V and 6 bases from J, leaving 20 bases between. The length of the CDR3 is 17 residues. Germline CDR1 reads SGHVS; CDR2 reads FNYEAQ. CDR3 in DNA: TGTGCCAGCAGCTTAAGTAGTTGGGGCCCCGTCGGCAATGAGCAGTTCTTC. It is translated as CASSLSSWGPVGNEQFF.

This chain links TRBV6-5 with TRBJ1-1; unclear D gene. The germline gives CDR1 MNHEY, CDR2 SVGAGI. This CDR3 comprises 14 residues. V was trimmed by 6 bases and J by 1 base, leaving 12 bases between them. The CDR3 reads CASSHREGNTEAFF. CDR3 DNA: TGTGCCAGCAGCCACCGGGAGGGGAACACTGAAGCTTTCTTT.

This clone was counted once. The V gene is TRBV6-6, the J gene TRBJ1-1; maybe TRBD1 (6 bases). The CDR3 length is 13 residues. Trimming removed 6 bases at V and 8 bases at J, with 16 bases between. Per germline, CDR1 MNHNY and CDR2 SVGAGI (reference sequence). CDR3 sequence reads: CASSTDRLREAFF. In DNA, the CDR3 is TGTGCCAGCAGCACAGACAGGCTAAGGGAAGCTTTCTTT.

In nucleotides, the CDR3 is TGTGCCAGCAGCTTAGTGGGTACAGGGTCGGGTTGGCTGTTTTTT. Amino acid sequence: CASSLVGTGSGWLFF. The chain links TRBV7-2 to TRBJ1-4, with D tentatively TRBD1 (6 bases). Germline lookup yields CDR1 SGHTA and CDR2 FQGNSA. The CDR3 has 15 amino acids. The V end was cut by 1 base, the J end by 14 bases, with 20 bases between.

The CDR3 nucleotides are TGTGCCAGTAGCAACCGAGCCCAGGGAGGGGATACGCAGTATTTT. Amino acids: CASSNRAQGGDTQYF. This rearrangement joins TRBV19 to TRBJ2-3, with 7 bases matching TRBD2. Germline trimming cut 6 bases from V and 6 bases from J; bases unmatched to any gene: 12. This CDR3 is 15 amino acids long. The V gene's germline CDR1 is LNHDA and CDR2 SQIVND (reference sequence). Variable domain in full (rest from reference TRBV19 and TRBJ2-3): DGGITQSPKYLFRKEGQNVTLSCEQNLNHDAMYWYRQDPGQGLRLIYYSQIVNDFQKGDIAEGYSVSREKKESFPLTVTSAQKNPTAFYLCASSNRAQGGDTQYFGPGTRLTVL.

The genes are TRBV6-1 and TRBJ2-3; D possibly matches TRBD1 or TRBD2 (5 bases each). V was shortened by 2 bases and J by 0 bases, with 12 bases between the two germline ends. Germline V gene lookup returns CDR1 MNHNS and CDR2 SASEGT. This CDR3 region has 16 residues. The CDR3: CASSERGTGSTDTQYF. The CDR3 region has the DNA TGTGCCAGCAGTGAACGAGGGACGGGGAGCACAGATACGCAGTATTTT.

The CDR3 region is CASNFQETQYF. CDR3 nucleotide sequence: TGTGCCAGCAACTTCCAAGAGACCCAGTACTTC. The chain couples TRBV2 to TRBJ2-5; D not certain. Germline V gene lookup returns CDR1 SNHLY and CDR2 FYNNEI. The V gene lost 7 bases and the J gene lost 1 base, with 4 bases spanning the gap. CDR3 size: 11 residues.

Concerning this clone: Other DNA sequences from this sample encode an identical CDR3 as well. This chain links TRBV7-6 with TRBJ1-6, with 8 nucleotides matching TRBD1. After removal of 4 bases from V and 10 bases from J, the junction contained 9 bases not matched to a gene. This CDR3 is built from 15 residues. Germline V gene data show CDR1 as SGHVS and CDR2 as FNYEAQ. The CDR3 region has the DNA TGTGCCAGCAGCTCCTCCGGGACAGGAAAGTCACCCCTCCACTTT. Amino acids: CASSSSGTGKSPLHF.

Only a few counts were recorded for this clone. The genes are TRBV6-5 and TRBJ1-6, with 9 bases identical to TRBD1. The CDR3 totals 16 residues. V lost 4 bases, J lost 4 bases, and 5 bases stayed unmatched. Germline CDR1 MNHEY, CDR2 SVGAGI. The CDR3 nucleotides are TGTGCCAGCAGTTCACTAGGACAGGGGTATAATTCACCCCTCCACTTT. It translates to CASSSLGQGYNSPLHF.

This rearrangement joins TRBV2 to TRBJ2-1; 15 positions match TRBD2. The V and J ends lost 5 bases and 0 bases, in that order; junction bases with no gene match: 2. The CDR3 is 17 residues long. CDR1 is SNHLY and CDR2 is FYNNEI in the germline V gene. The CDR3 sequence: CASSRTSGGGSYNEQFF. The CDR3 coding sequence is TGTGCCAGCAGTAGGACTAGCGGGGGGGGCTCCTACAATGAGCAGTTCTTC.

CDR3 in amino acids: CASSLIAGANYEQYF. CDR3 nucleotides: TGCGCCAGCAGCTTGATCGCGGGGGCAAACTACGAGCAGTACTTC. The V and J genes are TRBV5-1 and TRBJ2-7; weak D call: TRBD2 (7 bases). The CDR3 has 15 residues. The germline V and J ends were trimmed by 1 base and 3 bases, with 14 bases remaining between them. CDR1 is SGHRS and CDR2 is YFSETQ in the germline V gene.

The chain is built from TRBV5-1 and TRBJ2-5; D not certain. The germline V and J ends were trimmed by 0 bases and 5 bases, with 17 bases remaining between them. Per germline, CDR1 SGHRS and CDR2 YFSETQ. The CDR3 has 16 residues. As DNA, the CDR3 is TGCGCCAGCAGCTTGGAGGCAGTCATACTTGGGGAGACCCAGTACTTC. Translating gives CASSLEAVILGETQYF.

The rearrangement links TRBV9 to TRBJ2-7; TRBD1 or TRBD2 may be the D gene (5 bases each). The V and J ends lost 1 base and 3 bases respectively, with 14 bases between them. The CDR3 totals 15 residues. Per germline, CDR1 SGDLS and CDR2 YYNGEE. CDR3 residues: CASSVRSGSIYEQYF. The CDR3 nucleotides read TGTGCCAGCAGCGTACGATCAGGGAGTATCTACGAGCAGTACTTC.

The gene calls are TRBV28 and TRBJ1-6; possibly TRBD1 for D (5 bases). Looked up from germline, CDR1 is MDHEN and CDR2 is SYDVKM. Trimming took 6 bases from V and 8 from J, leaving 11 bases between them. This CDR3 comprises 13 residues. CDR3 protein: CASRGDGDSPLHF. The CDR3 bases are TGTGCCAGCAGAGGGGACGGCGATTCACCCCTCCACTTT.

The rearrangement joins TRBV29-1 to TRBJ2-7, with 8 bases identical to TRBD1. The J segment lost 2 bases and the V segment lost 6 bases, leaving 3 bases of the junction unmatched. Germline V gene data show CDR1 as SQVTM and CDR2 as ANQGSEA. The CDR3 has 12 amino acids. CDR3 protein: CSVRQGTYEQYF. The CDR3 bases are TGCAGCGTACGACAGGGGACCTACGAGCAGTACTTC.

The CDR3 sequence is CASSWIVASGGDTDTQYF. Here the CDR3 DNA reads TGTGCCAGCAGCTGGATCGTGGCTAGCGGAGGGGACACAGATACGCAGTATTTT. The gene calls are TRBV11-2 and TRBJ2-3, with 7 bases that match TRBD2. V gave up 4 bases and J gave up 2 bases; unmatched junction bases: 15. Per the germline V gene, CDR1 is SGHAT and CDR2 is FQNNGV. The CDR3 sequence is 18 residues long.

There are a few counts of this clone. The chain couples TRBV7-2 to TRBJ2-5, with D tentatively TRBD2 (5 bases). This CDR3 spans 15 amino acids. Germline lookup yields CDR1 SGHTA and CDR2 FQGNSA. V was shortened by 7 bases and J by 1 base, with 16 bases between the two germline ends. This chain's CDR3 is CASNLGSWFQETQYF. CDR3 DNA sequence: TGTGCCAGCAATTTAGGGAGTTGGTTCCAAGAGACCCAGTACTTC.

The V gene is TRBV10-3, the J gene TRBJ2-3, with TRBD1 identical over 7 bases. Germline trimming cut 6 bases from V and 5 bases from J; bases unmatched to any gene: 2. CDR3 length: 12 amino acids. From germline, CDR1 is ENHRY and CDR2 SYGVKD. In nucleotides, the CDR3 is TGTGCCATCAGCCCAGGGGGAGATACGCAGTATTTT. This codes for CAISPGGDTQYF.

This chain joins TRBV19 and TRBJ1-5, with TRBD1 identical over 8 bases. The CDR3 is 16 residues long. Germline CDR1 LNHDA, CDR2 SQIVND (reference sequence). Unmatched junction bases numbered 12, after V lost 7 bases and J lost 4 bases. CDR3 bases: TGTGCCAGTATCCCCCCCGGACAGGGAGGAAATCAGCCCCAGCATTTT. Its protein is CASIPPGQGGNQPQHF.

The gene calls are TRBV7-2 and TRBJ2-7; TRBD2 might be the D (6 bases). CDR3 size: 14 residues. The V end lost 3 bases, the J end lost 7 bases, and 16 bases lay between the germline ends. The V gene's germline CDR1 is SGHTA and CDR2 FQGNSA. The CDR3 loop is CASSFSGSGQEQYF. CDR3 bases: TGTGCCAGCAGCTTTAGCGGTTCTGGGCAGGAGCAGTACTTC.

This clone was found a few times. The chain carries TRBV28 and TRBJ1-2; D remains ambiguous. The V end lost 1 base, the J end lost 4 bases, and 10 bases lay between the germline ends. The CDR3 runs 14 residues. The germline V gene has CDR1 MDHEN and CDR2 SYDVKM. In DNA form, the CDR3 reads TGTGCCAGCAGTTTATCCCTCAACGGCTATGGCTACACCTTC. Translation: CASSLSLNGYGYTF.